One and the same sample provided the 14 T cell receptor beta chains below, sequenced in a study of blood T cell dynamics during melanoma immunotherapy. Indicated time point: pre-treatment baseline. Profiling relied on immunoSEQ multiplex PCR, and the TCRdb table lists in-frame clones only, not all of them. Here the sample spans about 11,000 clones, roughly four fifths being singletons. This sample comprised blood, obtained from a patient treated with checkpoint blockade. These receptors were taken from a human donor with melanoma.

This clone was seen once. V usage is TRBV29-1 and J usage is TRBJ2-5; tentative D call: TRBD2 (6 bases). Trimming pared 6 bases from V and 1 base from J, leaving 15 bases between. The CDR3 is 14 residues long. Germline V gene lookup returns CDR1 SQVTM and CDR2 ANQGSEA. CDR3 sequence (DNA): TGCAGCGTAGGGGTTGGAGGGCCCCAAGAGACCCAGTACTTC. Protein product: CSVGVGGPQETQYF. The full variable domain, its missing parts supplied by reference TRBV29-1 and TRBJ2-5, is SAVISQKPSRDICQRGTSLTIQCQVDSQVTMMFWYRQQPGQSLTLIATANQGSEATYESGFVIDKFPISRPNLTFSTLTVSNMSPEDSSIYLCSVGVGGPQETQYFGPGTRLLVL.

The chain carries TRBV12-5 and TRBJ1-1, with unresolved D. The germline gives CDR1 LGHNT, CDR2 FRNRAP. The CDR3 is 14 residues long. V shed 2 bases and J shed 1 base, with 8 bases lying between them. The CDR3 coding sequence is TGTGCTAGTGGTTTGACCCAGGCGAACACTGAAGCTTTCTTT. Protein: CASGLTQANTEAFF.

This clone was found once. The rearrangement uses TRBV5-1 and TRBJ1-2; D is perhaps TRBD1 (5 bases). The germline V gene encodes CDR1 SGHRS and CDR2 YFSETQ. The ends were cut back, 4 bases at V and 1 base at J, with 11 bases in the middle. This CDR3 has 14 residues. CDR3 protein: CASSPGPNNYGYTF. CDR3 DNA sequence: TGCGCCAGCAGCCCGGGGCCCAATAACTATGGCTACACCTTC.

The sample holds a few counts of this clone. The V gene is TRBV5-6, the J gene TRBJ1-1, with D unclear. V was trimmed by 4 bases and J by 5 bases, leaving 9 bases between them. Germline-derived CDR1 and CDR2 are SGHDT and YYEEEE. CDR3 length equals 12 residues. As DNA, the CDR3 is TGTGCCAGCAGCAGGACTGTAACTGAAGCTTTCTTT. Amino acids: CASSRTVTEAFF.

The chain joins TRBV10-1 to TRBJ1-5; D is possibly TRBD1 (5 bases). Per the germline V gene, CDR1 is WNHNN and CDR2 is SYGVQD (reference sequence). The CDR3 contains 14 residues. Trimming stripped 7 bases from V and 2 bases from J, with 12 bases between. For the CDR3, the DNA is TGCGCCAGCAATGGACACCGGGGCAATCAGCCCCAGCATTTT. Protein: CASNGHRGNQPQHF.

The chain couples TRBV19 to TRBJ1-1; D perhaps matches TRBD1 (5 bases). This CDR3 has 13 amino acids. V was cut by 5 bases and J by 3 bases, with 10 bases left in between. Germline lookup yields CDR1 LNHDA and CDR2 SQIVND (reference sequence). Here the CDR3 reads CASSLTADTEAFF. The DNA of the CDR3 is TGTGCCAGTAGTTTGACAGCGGACACTGAAGCTTTCTTT.

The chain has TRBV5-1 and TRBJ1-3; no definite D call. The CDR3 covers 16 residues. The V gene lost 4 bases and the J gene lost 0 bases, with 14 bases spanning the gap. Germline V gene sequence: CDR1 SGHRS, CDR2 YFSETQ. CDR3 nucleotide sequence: TGCGCCAGCAGCCAATACGGACTGTTCTCTGGAAACACCATATATTTT. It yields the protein CASSQYGLFSGNTIYF.

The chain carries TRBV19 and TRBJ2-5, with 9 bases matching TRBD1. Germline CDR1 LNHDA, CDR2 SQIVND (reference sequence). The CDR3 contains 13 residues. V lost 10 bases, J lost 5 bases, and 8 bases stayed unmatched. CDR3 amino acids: CATTGGRGETQYF. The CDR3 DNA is TGTGCCACCACAGGGGGCCGAGGGGAGACCCAGTACTTC.

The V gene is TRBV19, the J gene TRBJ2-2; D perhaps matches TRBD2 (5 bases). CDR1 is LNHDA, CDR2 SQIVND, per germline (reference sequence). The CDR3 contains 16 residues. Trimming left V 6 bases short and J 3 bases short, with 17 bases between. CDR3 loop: CASSQGLNGDTGELFF. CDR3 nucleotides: TGTGCCAGTAGCCAAGGACTCAACGGGGACACCGGGGAGCTGTTTTTT.

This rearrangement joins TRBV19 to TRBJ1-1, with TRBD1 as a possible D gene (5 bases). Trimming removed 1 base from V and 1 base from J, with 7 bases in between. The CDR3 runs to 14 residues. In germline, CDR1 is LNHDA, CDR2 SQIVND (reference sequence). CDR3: CASSIGQPNTEAFF. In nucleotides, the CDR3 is TGTGCCAGTAGTATAGGACAGCCGAACACTGAAGCTTTCTTT. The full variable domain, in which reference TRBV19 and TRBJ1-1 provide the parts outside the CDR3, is DGGITQSPKYLFRKEGQNVTLSCEQNLNHDAMYWYRQDPGQGLRLIYYSQIVNDFQKGDIAEGYSVSREKKESFPLTVTSAQKNPTAFYLCASSIGQPNTEAFFGQGTRLTVV.

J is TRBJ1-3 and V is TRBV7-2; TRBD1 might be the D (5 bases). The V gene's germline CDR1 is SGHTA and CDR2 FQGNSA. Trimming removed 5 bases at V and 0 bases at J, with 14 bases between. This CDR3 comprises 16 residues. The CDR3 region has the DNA TGTGCCAGCAGCCAACGAACAGGCCGCTCTGGAAACACCATATATTTT. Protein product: CASSQRTGRSGNTIYF.

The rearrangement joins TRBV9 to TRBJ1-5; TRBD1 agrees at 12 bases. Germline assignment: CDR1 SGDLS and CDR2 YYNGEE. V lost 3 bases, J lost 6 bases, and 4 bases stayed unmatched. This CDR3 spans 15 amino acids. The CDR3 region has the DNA TGTGCCAGCAGCGAGGGACAGGGGGCTGGTCAGCCCCAGCATTTT. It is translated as CASSEGQGAGQPQHF.

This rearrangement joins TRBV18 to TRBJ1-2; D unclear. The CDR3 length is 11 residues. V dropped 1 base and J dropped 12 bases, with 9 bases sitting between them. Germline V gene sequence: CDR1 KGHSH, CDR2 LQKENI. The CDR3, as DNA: TGTGCCAGCTCACCACAGGATATCGACACCTTC. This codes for CASSPQDIDTF.

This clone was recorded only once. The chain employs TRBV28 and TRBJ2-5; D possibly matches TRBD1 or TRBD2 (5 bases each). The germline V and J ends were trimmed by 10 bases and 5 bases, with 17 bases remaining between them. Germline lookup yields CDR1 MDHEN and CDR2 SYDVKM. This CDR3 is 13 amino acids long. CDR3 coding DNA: TGTGCCATTCAGGGAGCTCGTCGGGAGACCCAGTACTTC. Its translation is CAIQGARRETQYF. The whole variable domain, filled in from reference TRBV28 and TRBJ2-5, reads DVKVTQSSRYLVKRTGEKVFLECVQDMDHENMFWYRQDPGLGLRLIYFSYDVKMKEKGDIPEGYSVSREKKERFSLILESASTNQTSMYLCAIQGARRETQYFGPGTRLLVL.